This T cell receptor (beta chain) was identified during a study of T cells in Graves' hyperthyroidism and ophthalmopathy. The CDR3 is 13 amino acids. The ends were cut back, 5 bases at V and 8 bases at J, with 15 bases in the middle. Germline V gene sequence: CDR1 SGHNT, CDR2 YENEEA. The TCR beta CDR3 regions underwent amplification using RNA transcripts as the source. Carried out on the TCR CDR3, a first-round RT-PCR used the HTBI primer set. TCRdb re-called the multiplex PCR reads through MiXCR, storing one row per CDR3 protein. The sample holds fewer than 450,000 distinct CDR3 sequences, approximately 17% seen once.

This TCR derives from a man between 18 and 29 years old with Graves' ophthalmopathy. The chain combines TRBV11-3 with TRBJ2-5; D might be TRBD2 (5 bases). The specimen sequenced was blood. The CDR3 coding sequence is TGTGCCAGCAGCCCCAACGGGGAGCGAACCCAGTACTTC. Translating it yields CASSPNGERTQYF.